Presented here are 21 T cell receptor beta chains from one specimen sequenced in a study of control samples from healthy donors and cancer patients. Sequenced by immunoSEQ multiplex PCR; TCRdb stores in-frame clones only, minus some. The sample records 100,000 to 150,000 clones, about nine tenths being singletons. Sequenced input: blood. These TCRs come from a man aged 35 to 55 in good health.

In this sample, this clone turned up once. The V and J genes are TRBV30 and TRBJ1-1, with no clear D. The CDR3 runs to 13 residues. The V gene lost 2 bases and the J gene lost 5 bases, with 12 bases spanning the gap. CDR1 GTSNPN and CDR2 SVGIG come from the germline V gene (reference sequence). Here the CDR3 reads CAWSLWKGTEAFF. In DNA, the CDR3 is TGTGCCTGGAGTCTTTGGAAGGGTACTGAAGCTTTCTTT.

The chain is built from TRBV6-5 and TRBJ1-1, with 7 bases fitting TRBD1. The CDR3 consists of 14 residues. Unmatched junction bases numbered 6, after V lost 5 bases and J lost 3 bases. Germline V gene data show CDR1 as MNHEY and CDR2 as SVGAGI. CDR3 sequence: CASSIQGEDTEAFF. The CDR3 nucleotides read TGTGCCAGCAGTATCCAGGGGGAAGACACTGAAGCTTTCTTT.

The chain has TRBV11-3 and TRBJ2-3; D may be TRBD1 or TRBD2 (5 bases each). The CDR3 loop spans 16 amino acids. The V gene's germline CDR1 is SGHNT and CDR2 YENEEA. Trimming stripped 5 bases from V and 1 base from J, with 16 bases between. CDR3 sequence (DNA): TGTGCCAGCAGCCCCTTTTGGGGGAAACGCACAGATACGCAGTATTTT. This codes for CASSPFWGKRTDTQYF.

The chain joins TRBV5-1 to TRBJ1-5; TRBD1 is a possible D gene (6 bases). CDR1 is SGHRS, CDR2 YFSETQ, per germline. CDR3 length equals 15 residues. The ends were cut back, 0 bases at V and 7 bases at J, with 14 bases in the middle. CDR3 DNA: TGCGCCAGCAGCTTGGAGGGGGGAGGCAGACAGCCCCAGCATTTT. Encoded protein: CASSLEGGGRQPQHF.

The chain joins TRBV6-5 to TRBJ1-1, with TRBD1 identical over 7 bases. With V trimmed by 5 bases and J by 11 bases, 5 bases remained unmatched. This CDR3 is built from 11 residues. Germline V gives CDR1 MNHEY, CDR2 SVGAGI. Here the CDR3 reads CASSPGTVAFF. For the CDR3, the DNA is TGTGCCAGCAGTCCCGGGACAGTGGCTTTCTTT.

The rearrangement uses TRBV29-1 and TRBJ2-2; no firm D call. CDR1 is SQVTM and CDR2 is ANQGSEA in the germline V gene. The CDR3 is 12 amino acids. V shed 7 bases and J shed 0 bases, with 6 bases lying between them. CDR3 in amino acids: CSALPNTGELFF. CDR3 nucleotide sequence: TGCAGCGCCCTACCGAACACCGGGGAGCTGTTTTTT.

The V call is TRBV6-5, the J call TRBJ1-1; 7 bases map to TRBD1. The CDR3 spans 11 residues. From germline, CDR1 is MNHEY and CDR2 SVGAGI. V lost 7 bases to trimming and J lost 10 bases; unmatched junction nucleotides: 6. Written as DNA, the CDR3 is TGTGCCAGCAACAGGGGAGTAGGAGCTTTCTTT. The encoded protein is CASNRGVGAFF.

The genes are TRBV7-2 and TRBJ2-7; no firm D call. V lost 0 bases to trimming and J lost 3 bases, with 9 bases between them. Per the germline V gene, CDR1 is SGHTA and CDR2 is FQGNSA. The CDR3 runs to 14 residues. CDR3 nucleotides: TGTGCCAGCAGCTTAGCTGCAATACTCTACGAGCAGTACTTC. Protein product: CASSLAAILYEQYF.

The chain uses TRBV18 and TRBJ2-7, with 9 bases that match TRBD1. The ends lost 3 bases at V and 3 bases at J; junction bases unmatched: 3. Germline CDR1 and CDR2: KGHSH and LQKENI. This CDR3 has 14 amino acids. The CDR3 region is CASSPPDRGYEQYF. CDR3 bases: TGTGCCAGCTCACCTCCGGACAGGGGCTACGAGCAGTACTTC.

V usage is TRBV14 and J usage is TRBJ2-7, with D perhaps TRBD1 (5 bases). Germline values: CDR1 SGHDN, CDR2 FVKESK. This CDR3 contains 14 residues. V lost 2 bases, J lost 2 bases, and 10 bases lay in between. CDR3 amino acids: CASSQYAGTYEQYF. CDR3 coding DNA: TGTGCCAGCAGCCAATACGCAGGGACCTACGAGCAGTACTTC.

The genes are TRBV29-1 and TRBJ1-1; 7 bases match TRBD1. Looked up from germline, CDR1 is SQVTM and CDR2 is ANQGSEA. This CDR3 spans 13 amino acids. V was clipped by 5 bases and J by 0 bases; unmatched bases: 3. CDR3: CSVTDRVNTEAFF. CDR3 bases: TGCAGCGTTACCGACAGGGTGAACACTGAAGCTTTCTTT.

V and J are TRBV7-9 and TRBJ1-1; D is uncertain. Germline values: CDR1 SEHNR, CDR2 FQNEAQ (reference sequence). V was pared by 5 bases and J by 6 bases, with 7 bases between. The CDR3 consists of 11 residues. The CDR3 sequence: CASSPTPEAFF. The CDR3 coding sequence is TGTGCCAGCAGCCCCACGCCTGAAGCTTTCTTT.

The chain links TRBV2 to TRBJ2-3; D not certain. Germline V lookup: CDR1 SNHLY, CDR2 FYNNEI. V gave up 0 bases and J gave up 0 bases, with 10 bases separating them. This CDR3 is built from 16 residues. The CDR3 is CASSEAGRQSTDTQYF. CDR3 coding DNA: TGTGCCAGCAGTGAAGCCGGCAGGCAGAGCACAGATACGCAGTATTTT.

The rearrangement joins TRBV7-2 to TRBJ2-1; TRBD2 agrees at 7 bases. CDR1 and CDR2 (germline): SGHTA, FQGNSA. The J segment lost 9 bases and the V segment lost 0 bases, leaving 17 bases of the junction unmatched. CDR3 size: 18 residues. CDR3 region: CASSLAPGRAGLGGEQFF. CDR3 nucleotides: TGTGCCAGCAGCTTAGCCCCCGGGCGAGCGGGGCTTGGAGGTGAGCAGTTCTTC.

This chain connects TRBV6-5 to TRBJ1-1; TRBD1 might be the D (6 bases). Looked up from germline, CDR1 is MNHEY and CDR2 is SVGAGI. The CDR3 covers 15 residues. The ends were cut back, 2 bases at V and 1 base at J, with 11 bases in the middle. DNA of the CDR3: TGTGCCAGCAGTTACGGGGGCGCGAGGAACACTGAAGCTTTCTTT. Translated: CASSYGGARNTEAFF.

The genes are TRBV11-2 and TRBJ2-3; 13 nucleotides line up with TRBD2. Unmatched junction bases numbered 5, after V lost 5 bases and J lost 0 bases. The CDR3 is 17 residues long. Per the germline V gene, CDR1 is SGHAT and CDR2 is FQNNGV. Here the CDR3 DNA reads TGTGCCAGCAGCCCGGGACTAGCGGGGATTAGCACAGATACGCAGTATTTT. Translation gives CASSPGLAGISTDTQYF.

J is TRBJ1-1 and V is TRBV20-1; D unclear. Germline V gene data show CDR1 as DFQATT and CDR2 as SNEGSKA (reference sequence). The CDR3 is 10 amino acids. Trimming left V 7 bases short and J 0 bases short, with 3 bases between. CDR3 region: CSGVNTEAFF. The CDR3, as DNA: TGCAGTGGGGTGAACACTGAAGCTTTCTTT.

V and J are TRBV5-4 and TRBJ2-7; 15 nucleotides agree with TRBD2. Germline V gene sequence: CDR1 SGHNT, CDR2 YYREEE (reference sequence). The CDR3 totals 16 residues. The V and J ends lost 2 bases and 8 bases, in that order; junction bases with no gene match: 8. CDR3 nucleotide sequence: TGTGCCAGCAGCTTCGGACTAGCGGGGGGGGCCCTTCAGCAGTACTTC. Amino acids: CASSFGLAGGALQQYF.

The rearrangement uses TRBV6-6 and TRBJ1-1; D might be TRBD1 (6 bases). The V and J ends lost 5 bases and 1 base respectively, with 11 bases between them. Germline CDR1 and CDR2: MNHNY and SVGAGI (reference sequence). This CDR3 spans 14 amino acids. The CDR3 DNA is TGTGCCAGCAGTAAGGACAGAACGAACACTGAAGCTTTCTTT. It codes for CASSKDRTNTEAFF.

This rearrangement joins TRBV5-1 to TRBJ2-3, with 8 bases identical to TRBD2. V gave up 1 base and J gave up 6 bases; unmatched junction bases: 4. CDR3 length: 14 residues. Germline CDR1 SGHRS, CDR2 YFSETQ. This chain's CDR3 is CASSLQLAEDTQYF. The CDR3 region has the DNA TGCGCCAGCAGCTTGCAACTAGCGGAGGATACGCAGTATTTT.

The J gene is TRBJ1-5, the V gene TRBV12-3 or TRBV12-4, with D maybe TRBD1 (6 bases). V dropped 6 bases and J dropped 2 bases, with 8 bases sitting between them. The CDR3 is 13 amino acids. CDR3 protein: CASRPGGNQPQHF. The CDR3 nucleotides are TGTGCCAGCAGACCAGGGGGCAATCAGCCCCAGCATTTT.